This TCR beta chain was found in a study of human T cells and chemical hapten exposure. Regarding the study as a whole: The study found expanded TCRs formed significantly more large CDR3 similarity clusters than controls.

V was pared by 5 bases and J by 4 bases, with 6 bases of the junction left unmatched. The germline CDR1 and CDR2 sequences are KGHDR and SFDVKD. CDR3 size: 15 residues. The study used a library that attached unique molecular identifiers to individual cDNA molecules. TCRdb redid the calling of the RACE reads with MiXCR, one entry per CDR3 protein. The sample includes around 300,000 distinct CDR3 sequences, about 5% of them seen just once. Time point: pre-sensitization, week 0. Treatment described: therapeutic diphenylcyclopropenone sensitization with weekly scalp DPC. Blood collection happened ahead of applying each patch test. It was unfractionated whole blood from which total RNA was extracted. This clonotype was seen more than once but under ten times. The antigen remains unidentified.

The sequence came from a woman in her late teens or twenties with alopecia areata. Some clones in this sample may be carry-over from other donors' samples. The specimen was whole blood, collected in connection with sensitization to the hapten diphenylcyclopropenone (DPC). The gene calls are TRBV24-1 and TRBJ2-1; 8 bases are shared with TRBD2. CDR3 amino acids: CATSVRGASYNEQFF. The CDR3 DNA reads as TGTGCCACCAGTGTGCGGGGGGCCAGTTACAATGAGCAGTTCTTC.